The source of this TCR beta chain is a study of cytomegalovirus exposure and HLA in healthy donors. Findings and limits, study-wide: TCR beta chain V- and J-gene trimming was linked, in a later analysis, to a missense variant in DCLRE1C. The majority of CMV-associated TCR beta chains were reported as apparently HLA-restricted in a later analysis. Likely technical artifact: a cluster of highly shared sequence variants.

V dropped 0 bases and J dropped 2 bases, with 14 bases sitting between them. CDR1 is KGHSH, CDR2 LQKENI, per germline. The CDR3 consists of 17 residues. Use of 60 Vbeta and 13 Jbeta primers characterized the PCR. Clones were sequenced by immunoSEQ multiplex PCR, and TCRdb holds only the in-frame ones, with some missing. There are some 140,000 clones in the sample; roughly 80% occur only once, and approximately 8.3% lies in the top ten. To note about this clone: Its antigen is not identified.

The receptor's source is a woman aged 45-60 years in good health and CMV-seropositive. V is TRBV18 and J is TRBJ1-5; possibly TRBD1 for D (6 bases). What was sequenced was PBMCs. The chain's CDR3 is CASSPPERGGGNQPQHF. The CDR3 DNA reads as TGTGCCAGCTCACCACCGGAGAGGGGGGGAGGCAATCAGCCCCAGCATTTT. The variable domain in full, completed from reference TRBV18 and TRBJ1-5, reads NAGVMQNPRHLVRRRGQEARLRCSPMKGHSHVYWYRQLPEEGLKFMVYLQKENIIDESGMPKERFSAEFPKEGPSILRIQQVVRGDSAAYFCASSPPERGGGNQPQHFGDGTRLSIL.